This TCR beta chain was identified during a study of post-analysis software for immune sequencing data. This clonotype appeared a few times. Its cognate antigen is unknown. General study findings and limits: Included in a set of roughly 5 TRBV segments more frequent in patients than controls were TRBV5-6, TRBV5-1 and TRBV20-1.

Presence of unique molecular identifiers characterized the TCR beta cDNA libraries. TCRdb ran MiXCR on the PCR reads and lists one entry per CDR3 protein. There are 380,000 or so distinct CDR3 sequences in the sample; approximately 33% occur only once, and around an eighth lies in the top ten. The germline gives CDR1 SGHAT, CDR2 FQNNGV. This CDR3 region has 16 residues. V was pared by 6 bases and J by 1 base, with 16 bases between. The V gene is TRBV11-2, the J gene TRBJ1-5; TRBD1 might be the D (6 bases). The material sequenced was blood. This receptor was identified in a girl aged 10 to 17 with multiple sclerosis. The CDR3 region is CASSLGVQGSNQPQHF. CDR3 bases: TGTGCCAGCAGTCTGGGGGTCCAGGGGAGCAATCAGCCCCAGCATTTT.